A single sample is the source of the 10 T cell receptor beta chains below, sequenced in a study of cytomegalovirus exposure and HLA in healthy donors. Profiled with immunoSEQ multiplex PCR; TCRdb holds only in-frame clones, not every one. The sample carries approximately 120,000 clones, approximately 91% recorded once. The sample taken for sequencing was PBMCs. These receptors were taken from a woman younger than 30 in good health and CMV-seronegative.

The chain links TRBV14 to TRBJ1-1; D not resolved. The CDR3 extends over 13 amino acids. The V end lost 4 bases, the J end lost 1 base, and 7 bases lay between the germline ends. Germline CDR1 reads SGHDN; CDR2 reads FVKESK. In DNA form, the CDR3 reads TGTGCCAGCAGCCTCTTCAGGAACACTGAAGCTTTCTTT. Its translation: CASSLFRNTEAFF.

The chain uses TRBV7-9 and TRBJ2-4; 7 bases line up with TRBD2. Trimming at V came to 0 bases and at J to 3 bases, leaving 11 bases not matched to a gene. Germline-derived CDR1 and CDR2 are SEHNR and FQNEAQ (reference sequence). The CDR3 consists of 18 residues. CDR3: CASSLAPGSRDYKNIQYF. CDR3 nucleotide sequence: TGTGCCAGCAGCTTAGCGCCTGGGTCGAGGGACTACAAAAACATTCAGTACTTC.

The chain links TRBV11-1 to TRBJ2-2; the match to TRBD2 covers 7 bases. J was trimmed by 5 bases and V by 3 bases; bases with no gene match: 3. From germline, CDR1 is SGHAT and CDR2 FQDESV (reference sequence). The CDR3 extends over 14 amino acids. CDR3 sequence (DNA): TGTGCCAGCAGCTTGGGAGGGGCAACCGGGGAGCTGTTTTTT. Protein sequence: CASSLGGATGELFF.

This chain links TRBV19 with TRBJ2-1, with D tentatively TRBD1 (6 bases). CDR1 and CDR2 (germline): LNHDA, SQIVND (reference sequence). The CDR3 contains 16 residues. The ends were cut back, 5 bases at V and 1 base at J, with 15 bases in the middle. DNA for the CDR3: TGTGCCAGTAGTGTGGCAGTAGGGACATCCTACAATGAGCAGTTCTTC. Translation: CASSVAVGTSYNEQFF.

The chain couples TRBV5-4 to TRBJ1-6; D remains ambiguous. Germline V gives CDR1 SGHNT, CDR2 YYREEE (reference sequence). Trimming took off 2 bases at V and 5 bases at J, with 14 bases between the two ends. This CDR3 contains 16 residues. CDR3 residues: CASSLDGRTDNSPLHF. CDR3 sequence (DNA): TGTGCCAGCAGCTTAGATGGCAGAACCGATAATTCACCCCTCCACTTT.

The chain recombines TRBV4-2 with TRBJ1-1; TRBD1 might be the D (5 bases). In germline, CDR1 is LGHNA, CDR2 YNFKEQ. The V end was cut by 3 bases, the J end by 0 bases, with 14 bases between. This CDR3 contains 16 residues. CDR3 sequence reads: CASSQLGEGLNTEAFF. CDR3 coding DNA: TGTGCCAGCAGCCAGTTAGGGGAGGGCCTGAACACTGAAGCTTTCTTT.

This clone has more than one count but fewer than ten. This chain joins TRBV25-1 and TRBJ2-3; TRBD2 aligns across 8 bases. This CDR3 has 15 amino acids. V shed 3 bases and J 3 bases; nucleotides not matched to a gene: 5. The V gene's germline CDR1 is MGHDK and CDR2 SYGVNS. The CDR3 DNA reads TGTGCCAGCAGTGAGGGAGCGGGAGAGACAGATACGCAGTATTTT. Protein: CASSEGAGETDTQYF.

In this sample, this clone turned up once. The chain is built from TRBV27 and TRBJ2-7; 12 bases align to TRBD2. The V segment lost 5 bases and the J segment 3 bases; nucleotides outside the gene matches: 8. This CDR3 region has 16 residues. From germline, CDR1 is MNHEY and CDR2 SMNVEV (reference sequence). The CDR3 here is CASSPSGGDRGYEQYF. The CDR3 coding sequence is TGTGCCAGCAGTCCTAGCGGGGGGGACAGGGGCTACGAGCAGTACTTC.

V is TRBV7-2 and J is TRBJ2-5; tentatively, D is TRBD2 (6 bases). The CDR3 runs 16 residues. CDR1 and CDR2 from the germline V gene are SGHTA and FQGNSA. V was cut by 0 bases and J by 4 bases, with 15 bases left in between. The CDR3 DNA sequence: TGTGCCAGCAGCTTAGCGGGCAGCGGGCCTTCAGAGACCCAGTACTTC. It encodes CASSLAGSGPSETQYF. The full variable domain, rest sourced from reference TRBV7-2 and TRBJ2-5, is GAGVSQSPSNKVTEKGKDVELRCDPISGHTALYWYRQSLGQGLEFLIYFQGNSAPDKSGLPSDRFSAERTGGSVSTLTIQRTQQEDSAVYLCASSLAGSGPSETQYFGPGTRLLVL.

This chain uses TRBV28 with TRBJ2-7; the match to TRBD2 covers 11 bases. The junction had 2 bases not matched to a gene; V was cut back by 6 bases and J by 1 base. The CDR3 consists of 14 residues. Germline V gene data show CDR1 as MDHEN and CDR2 as SYDVKM. For the CDR3, the DNA is TGTGCCAGCAGGACTAGCGGGACATCCTACGAGCAGTACTTC. Translating it yields CASRTSGTSYEQYF.